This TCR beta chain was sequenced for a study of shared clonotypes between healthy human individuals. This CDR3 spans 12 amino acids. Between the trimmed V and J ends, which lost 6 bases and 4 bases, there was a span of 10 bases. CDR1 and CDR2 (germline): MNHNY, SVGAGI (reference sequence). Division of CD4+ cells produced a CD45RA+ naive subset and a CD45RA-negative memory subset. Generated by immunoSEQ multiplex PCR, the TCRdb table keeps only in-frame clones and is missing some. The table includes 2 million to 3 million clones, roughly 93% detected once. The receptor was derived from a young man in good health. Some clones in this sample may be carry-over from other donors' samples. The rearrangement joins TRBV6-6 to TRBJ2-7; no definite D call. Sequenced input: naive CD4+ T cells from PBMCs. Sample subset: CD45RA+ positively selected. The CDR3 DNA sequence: TGTGCCAGCAGCCTAGAACCGTACGAGCAGTACTTC. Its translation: CASSLEPYEQYF.